This T cell receptor beta chain was documented in a study of control samples from healthy donors and cancer patients. TCRdb's copy holds only in-frame clones and misses some; the assay was immunoSEQ multiplex PCR. The data hold 130,000 to 150,000 clones, with 75% to 95% observed a single time. V shed 6 bases and J shed 8 bases, with 13 bases lying between them. This CDR3 is built from 12 residues. The sequence was collected from a man aged 25-45 years in good health. Sample: blood. The chain carries TRBV12-3 or TRBV12-4 and TRBJ1-1; perhaps TRBD1 as D (5 bases). CDR3 sequence reads: CASSRRDLEAFF. CDR3 DNA sequence: TGTGCCAGCAGCCGACGGGACTTGGAAGCTTTCTTT.